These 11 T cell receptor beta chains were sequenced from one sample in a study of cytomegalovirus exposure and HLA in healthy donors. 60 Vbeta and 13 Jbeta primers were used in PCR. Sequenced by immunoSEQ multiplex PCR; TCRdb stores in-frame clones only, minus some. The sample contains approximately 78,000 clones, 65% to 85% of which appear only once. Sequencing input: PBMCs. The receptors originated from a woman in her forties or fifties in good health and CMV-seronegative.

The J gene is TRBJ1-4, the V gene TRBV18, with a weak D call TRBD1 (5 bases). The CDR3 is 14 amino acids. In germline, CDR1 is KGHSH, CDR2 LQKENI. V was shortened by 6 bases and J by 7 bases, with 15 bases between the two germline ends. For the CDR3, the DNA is TGTGCCAGCTCGCGACAGCCGCTCTCTGAAAAACTGTTTTTT. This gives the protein CASSRQPLSEKLFF. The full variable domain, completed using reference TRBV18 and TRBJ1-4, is NAGVMQNPRHLVRRRGQEARLRCSPMKGHSHVYWYRQLPEEGLKFMVYLQKENIIDESGMPKERFSAEFPKEGPSILRIQQVVRGDSAAYFCASSRQPLSEKLFFGSGTQLSVL.

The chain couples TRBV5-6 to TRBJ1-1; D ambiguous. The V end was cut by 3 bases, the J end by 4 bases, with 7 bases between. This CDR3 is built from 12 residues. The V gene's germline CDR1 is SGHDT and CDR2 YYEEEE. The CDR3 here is CASSSGLTEAFF. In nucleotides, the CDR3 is TGTGCCAGCAGCTCAGGTCTCACTGAAGCTTTCTTT.

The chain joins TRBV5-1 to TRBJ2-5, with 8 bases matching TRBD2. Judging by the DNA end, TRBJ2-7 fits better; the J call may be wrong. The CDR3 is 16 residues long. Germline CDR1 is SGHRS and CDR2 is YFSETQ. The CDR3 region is CASSLGIAGSSYEQYF. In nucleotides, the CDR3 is TGCGCCAGCAGCTTGGGTATAGCGGGAAGCTCCTACGAGCAGTACTTC.

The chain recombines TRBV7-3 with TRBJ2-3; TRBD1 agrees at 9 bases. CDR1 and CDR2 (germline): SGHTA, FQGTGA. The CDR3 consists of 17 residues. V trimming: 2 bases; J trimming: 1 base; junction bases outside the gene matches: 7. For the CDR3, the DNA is TGTGCCAGCAGCTTAGTCGGGACAGGGAGTCGCACAGATACGCAGTATTTT. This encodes CASSLVGTGSRTDTQYF.

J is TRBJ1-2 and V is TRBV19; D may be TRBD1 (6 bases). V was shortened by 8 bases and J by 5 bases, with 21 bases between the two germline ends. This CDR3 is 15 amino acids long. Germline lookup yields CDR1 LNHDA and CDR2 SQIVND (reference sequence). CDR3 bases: TGTGCCAGTTTCACCGGGACATTGAGCCAGTATGGCTACACCTTC. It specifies CASFTGTLSQYGYTF.

CDR3 nucleotide sequence: TGTGCCAGCAGTGATTTGAGGTTCAGCGAGCAGTACTTC. Its protein is CASSDLRFSEQYF. J is TRBJ2-7 and V is TRBV6-1, with no clear D. This CDR3 comprises 13 residues. V lost 3 bases and J 6 bases, leaving 12 bases between the germline ends. Germline V gives CDR1 MNHNS, CDR2 SASEGT.

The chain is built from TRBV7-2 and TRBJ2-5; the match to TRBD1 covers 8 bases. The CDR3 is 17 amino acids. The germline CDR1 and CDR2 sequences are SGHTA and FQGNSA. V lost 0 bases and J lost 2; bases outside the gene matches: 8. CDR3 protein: CASSLAMPGTGQETQYF. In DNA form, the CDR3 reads TGTGCCAGCAGCTTAGCGATGCCCGGGACAGGACAAGAGACCCAGTACTTC.

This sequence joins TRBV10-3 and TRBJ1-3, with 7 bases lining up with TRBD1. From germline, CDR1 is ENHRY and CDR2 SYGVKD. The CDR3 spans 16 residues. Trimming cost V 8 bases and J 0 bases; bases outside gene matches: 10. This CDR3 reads CAIGQGTEGSGNTIYF. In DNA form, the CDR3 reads TGTGCCATCGGTCAGGGGACAGAGGGCTCTGGAAACACCATATATTTT.

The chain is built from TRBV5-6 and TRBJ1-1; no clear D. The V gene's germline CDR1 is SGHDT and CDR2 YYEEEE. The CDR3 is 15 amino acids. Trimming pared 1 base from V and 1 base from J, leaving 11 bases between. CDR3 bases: TGTGCCAGCAGCTTGACGGTCGGCGGGAACACTGAAGCTTTCTTT. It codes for CASSLTVGGNTEAFF.

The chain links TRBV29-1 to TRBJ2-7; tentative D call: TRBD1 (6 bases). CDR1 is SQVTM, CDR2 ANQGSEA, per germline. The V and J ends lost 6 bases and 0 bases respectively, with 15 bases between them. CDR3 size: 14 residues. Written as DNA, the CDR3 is TGCAGCGTCGATACAGGGAAGAGCTCCTACGAGCAGTACTTC. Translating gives CSVDTGKSSYEQYF.

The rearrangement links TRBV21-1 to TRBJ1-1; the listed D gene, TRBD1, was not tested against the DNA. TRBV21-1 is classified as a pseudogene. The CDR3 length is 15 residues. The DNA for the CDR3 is TGTGCCAGCAGCAAATGGGGTCCCAGGGGGACTGAAGCTTTCTTT. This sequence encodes CASSKWGPRGTEAFF.